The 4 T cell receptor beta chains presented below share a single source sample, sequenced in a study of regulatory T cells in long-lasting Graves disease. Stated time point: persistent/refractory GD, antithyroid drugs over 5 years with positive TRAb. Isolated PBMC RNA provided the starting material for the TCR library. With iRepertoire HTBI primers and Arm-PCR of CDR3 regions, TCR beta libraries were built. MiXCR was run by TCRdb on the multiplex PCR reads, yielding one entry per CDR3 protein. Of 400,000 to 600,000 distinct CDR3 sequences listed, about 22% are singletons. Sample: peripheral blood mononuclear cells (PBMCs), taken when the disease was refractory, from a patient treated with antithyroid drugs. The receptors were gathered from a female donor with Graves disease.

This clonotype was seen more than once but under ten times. CDR3 DNA sequence: TGTGCCTGGAGCGGGCAGGGTGGCAATCAGCCCCAGCATTTT. Encoded protein: CAWSGQGGNQPQHF. The rearrangement joins TRBV30 to TRBJ1-5; TRBD1 is a possible D gene (5 bases). Trimming removed 3 bases at V and 2 bases at J, with 11 bases between. The germline gives CDR1 GTSNPN, CDR2 SVGIG (reference sequence). This CDR3 region has 14 residues.

CDR3 residues: CASSSGLWNEQFF. DNA for the CDR3: TGTGCCAGCAGTTCGGGACTTTGGAATGAGCAGTTCTTC. This chain links TRBV28 with TRBJ2-1; D might be TRBD2 (6 bases). The CDR3 runs to 13 residues. In germline, CDR1 is MDHEN, CDR2 SYDVKM. The V gene lost 4 bases and the J gene lost 7 bases, with 11 bases spanning the gap.

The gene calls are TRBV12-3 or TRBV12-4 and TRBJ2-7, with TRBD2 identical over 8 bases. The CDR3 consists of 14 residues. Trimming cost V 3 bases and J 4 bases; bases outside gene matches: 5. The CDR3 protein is CASSLGLGKYEQYF. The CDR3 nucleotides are TGTGCCAGCAGTTTGGGACTAGGGAAGTACGAGCAGTACTTC.

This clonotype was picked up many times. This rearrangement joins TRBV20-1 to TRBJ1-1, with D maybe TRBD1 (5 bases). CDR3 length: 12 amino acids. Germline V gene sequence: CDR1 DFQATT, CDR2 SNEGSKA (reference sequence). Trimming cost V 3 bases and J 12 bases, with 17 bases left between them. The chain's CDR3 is CSASHMLEGTFF. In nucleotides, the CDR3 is TGCAGTGCTAGTCACATGTTGGAGGGGACTTTCTTT.